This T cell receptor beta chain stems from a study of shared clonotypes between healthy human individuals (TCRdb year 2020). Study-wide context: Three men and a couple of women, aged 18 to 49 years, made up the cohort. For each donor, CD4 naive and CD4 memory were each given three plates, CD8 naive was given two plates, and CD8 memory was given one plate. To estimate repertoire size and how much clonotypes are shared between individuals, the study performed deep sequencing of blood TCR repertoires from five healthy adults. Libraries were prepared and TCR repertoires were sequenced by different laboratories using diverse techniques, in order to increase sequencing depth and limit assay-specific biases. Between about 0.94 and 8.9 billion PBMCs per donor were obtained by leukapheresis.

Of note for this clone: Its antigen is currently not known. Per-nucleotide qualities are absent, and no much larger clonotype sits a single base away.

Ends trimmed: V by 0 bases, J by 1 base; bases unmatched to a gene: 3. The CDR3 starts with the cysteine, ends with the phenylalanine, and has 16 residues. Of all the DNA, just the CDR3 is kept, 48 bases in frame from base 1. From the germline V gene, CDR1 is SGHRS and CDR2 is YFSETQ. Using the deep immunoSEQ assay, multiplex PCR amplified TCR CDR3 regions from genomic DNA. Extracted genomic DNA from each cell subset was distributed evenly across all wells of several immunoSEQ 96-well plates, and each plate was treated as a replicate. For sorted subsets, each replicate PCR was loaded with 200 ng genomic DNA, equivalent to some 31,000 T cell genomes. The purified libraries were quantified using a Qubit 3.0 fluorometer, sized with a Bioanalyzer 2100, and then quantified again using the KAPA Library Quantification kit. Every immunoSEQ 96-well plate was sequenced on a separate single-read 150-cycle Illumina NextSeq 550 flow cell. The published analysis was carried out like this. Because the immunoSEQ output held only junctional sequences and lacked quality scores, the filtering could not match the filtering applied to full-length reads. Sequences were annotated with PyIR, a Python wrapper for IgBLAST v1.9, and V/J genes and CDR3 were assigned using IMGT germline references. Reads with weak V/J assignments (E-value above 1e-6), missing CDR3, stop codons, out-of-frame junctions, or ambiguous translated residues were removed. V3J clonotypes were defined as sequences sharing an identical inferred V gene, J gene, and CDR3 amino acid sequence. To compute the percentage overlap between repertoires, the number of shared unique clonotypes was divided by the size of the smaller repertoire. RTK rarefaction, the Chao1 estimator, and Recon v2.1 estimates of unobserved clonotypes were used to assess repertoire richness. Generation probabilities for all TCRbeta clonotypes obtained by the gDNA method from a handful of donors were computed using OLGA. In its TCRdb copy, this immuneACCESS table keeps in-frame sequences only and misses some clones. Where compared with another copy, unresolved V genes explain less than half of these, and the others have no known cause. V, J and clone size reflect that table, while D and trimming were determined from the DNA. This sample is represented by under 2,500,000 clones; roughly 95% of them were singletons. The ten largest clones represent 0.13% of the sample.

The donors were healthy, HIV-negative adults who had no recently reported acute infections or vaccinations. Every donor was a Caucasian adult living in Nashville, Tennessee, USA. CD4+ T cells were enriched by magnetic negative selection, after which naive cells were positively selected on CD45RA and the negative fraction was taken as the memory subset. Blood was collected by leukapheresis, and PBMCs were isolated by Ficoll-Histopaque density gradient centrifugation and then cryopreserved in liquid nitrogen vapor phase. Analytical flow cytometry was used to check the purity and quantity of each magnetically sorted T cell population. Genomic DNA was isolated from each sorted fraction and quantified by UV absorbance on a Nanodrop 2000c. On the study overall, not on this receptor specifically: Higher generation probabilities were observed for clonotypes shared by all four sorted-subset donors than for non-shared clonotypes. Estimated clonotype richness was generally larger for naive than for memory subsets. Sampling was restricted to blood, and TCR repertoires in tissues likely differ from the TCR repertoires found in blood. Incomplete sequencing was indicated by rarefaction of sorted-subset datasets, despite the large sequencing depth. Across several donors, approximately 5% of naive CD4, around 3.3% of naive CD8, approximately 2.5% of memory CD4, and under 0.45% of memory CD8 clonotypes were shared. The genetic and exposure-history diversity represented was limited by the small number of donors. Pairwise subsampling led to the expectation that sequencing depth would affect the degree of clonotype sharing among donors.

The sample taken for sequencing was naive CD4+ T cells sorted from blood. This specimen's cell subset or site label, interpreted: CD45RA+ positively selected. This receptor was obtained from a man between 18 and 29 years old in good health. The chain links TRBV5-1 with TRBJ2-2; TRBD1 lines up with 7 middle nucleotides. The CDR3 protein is CASSLAGQMNTGELFF. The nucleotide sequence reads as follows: TGCGCCAGCAGCTTGGCGGGACAGATGAACACCGGGGAGCTGTTTTTT.